A single sample is the source of the 21 T cell receptor beta chains below, sequenced in a study of cytomegalovirus exposure and HLA in healthy donors. The PCR made use of 60 Vbeta and 13 Jbeta primers. This table comes from immunoSEQ multiplex PCR, and its TCRdb copy is limited to in-frame clones, with some not included. The data hold 160,000 or so clones, with 60% to 85% observed a single time. Material: PBMCs. All receptors derive from a man over 45 in good health and CMV-seropositive.

The chain couples TRBV10-1 to TRBJ2-5, with D possibly TRBD1 on 6 matching bases. The last part of the DNA fits TRBJ2-7 better; the J call may be wrong. Germline CDR1 WNHNN, CDR2 SYGVQD (reference sequence). The CDR3 runs to 14 residues. This CDR3 reads CARPFPTGSYEQYF. In nucleotides, the CDR3 is TGCGCCAGGCCTTTTCCGACAGGCTCCTACGAGCAGTACTTC.

V usage is TRBV9 and J usage is TRBJ1-4, with TRBD1 matching over 7 bases. V lost 0 bases and J lost 7; bases outside the gene matches: 3. Germline CDR1 reads SGDLS; CDR2 reads YYNGEE. The CDR3 covers 14 residues. The DNA of the CDR3 is TGTGCCAGCAGCGTAGGACAGGGAGGTGAAAAACTGTTTTTT. It codes for CASSVGQGGEKLFF.

The chain combines TRBV9 with TRBJ2-7, with a weak D call TRBD2 (5 bases). This CDR3 is 16 amino acids long. CDR1 is SGDLS and CDR2 is YYNGEE in the germline V gene. The germline V and J ends were trimmed by 0 bases and 0 bases, with 13 bases remaining between them. The CDR3 here is CASSVALGASSYEQYF. The CDR3 coding sequence is TGTGCCAGCAGCGTAGCTTTGGGAGCCAGCTCCTACGAGCAGTACTTC.

The chain recombines TRBV30 with TRBJ1-2; D may be TRBD1 (5 bases). Germline V gene lookup returns CDR1 GTSNPN and CDR2 SVGIG (reference sequence). The CDR3 spans 11 residues. Trimming took 4 bases from V and 7 from J, leaving 10 bases between them. DNA for the CDR3: TGTGCCTGGACCCTGGGGGGTGGCTACACCTTC. Its protein product is CAWTLGGGYTF. The whole variable domain, remainder taken from reference TRBV30 and TRBJ1-2, is SQTIHQWPATLVQPVGSPLSLECTVEGTSNPNLYWYRQAAGRGLQLLFYSVGIGQISSEVPQNLSASRPQDRQFILSSKKLLLSDSGFYLCAWTLGGGYTFGSGTRLTVV.

The chain recombines TRBV19 with TRBJ2-7, with D maybe TRBD2 (5 bases). The CDR3 contains 13 residues. In germline, CDR1 is LNHDA, CDR2 SQIVND (reference sequence). With 3 bases removed from V and 3 bases from J, the gap between germline ends came to 9 bases. The CDR3 sequence: CASSISGIYEQYF. The CDR3 nucleotides read TGTGCCAGTAGTATTTCGGGGATCTACGAGCAGTACTTC.

The V and J genes are TRBV18 and TRBJ1-2; no definite D call. The V gene's germline CDR1 is KGHSH and CDR2 LQKENI. Trimming cost V 5 bases and J 4 bases, with 17 bases left between them. This CDR3 has 15 amino acids. CDR3 sequence reads: CASSSARGNSYGYTF. The CDR3 DNA reads as TGTGCCAGCTCAAGCGCGCGGGGTAATTCCTATGGCTACACCTTC.

The chain couples TRBV27 to TRBJ1-6; D possibly corresponds to TRBD1 (5 bases). The CDR3 covers 15 residues. Trimming took 7 bases from V and 1 from J, leaving 11 bases between them. Germline assignment: CDR1 MNHEY and CDR2 SMNVEV (reference sequence). The CDR3 is CASTRGGSYNSPLHF. In DNA form, the CDR3 reads TGTGCCAGCACCCGTGGGGGGTCCTATAATTCACCCCTCCACTTT.

The table lists this clone with a few counts. J is TRBJ2-5 and V is TRBV11-2; TRBD1 aligns across 7 bases. J lost 3 bases, V lost 2 bases, and 12 bases had no gene match. Germline-derived CDR1 and CDR2 are SGHAT and FQNNGV. This CDR3 region has 17 residues. CDR3 coding DNA: TGTGCCAGCAGCTTACGGGCCAGGGGGTATCAGGAAGAGACCCAGTACTTC. Its translation is CASSLRARGYQEETQYF.

The V gene is TRBV28, the J gene TRBJ1-5; D is uncertain. CDR3 size: 14 residues. Trimming stripped 6 bases from V and 1 base from J, with 10 bases between. Germline V gene sequence: CDR1 MDHEN, CDR2 SYDVKM. This CDR3 is CASRAGFSNQPQHF. CDR3 sequence (DNA): TGTGCCAGCAGAGCGGGGTTCAGCAATCAGCCCCAGCATTTT.

The V and J genes are TRBV19 and TRBJ1-1; 9 bases match TRBD1. V lost 0 bases to trimming and J lost 10 bases; unmatched junction nucleotides: 3. The CDR3 has 13 residues. The germline CDR1 and CDR2 sequences are LNHDA and SQIVND (reference sequence). Here the CDR3 reads CASSIDGQGSAFF. DNA of the CDR3: TGTGCCAGTAGTATAGACGGACAGGGGTCAGCTTTCTTT.

The V gene is TRBV18, the J gene TRBJ1-2; maybe TRBD1 (5 bases). The CDR3 runs to 16 residues. V was pared by 4 bases and J by 5 bases, with 20 bases between. Germline lookup yields CDR1 KGHSH and CDR2 LQKENI. The CDR3 spells CASSHATGVSGYGYTF. CDR3 bases: TGTGCCAGCTCACACGCTACAGGAGTATCTGGGTATGGCTACACCTTC. Variable domain in full (rest from reference TRBV18 and TRBJ1-2): NAGVMQNPRHLVRRRGQEARLRCSPMKGHSHVYWYRQLPEEGLKFMVYLQKENIIDESGMPKERFSAEFPKEGPSILRIQQVVRGDSAAYFCASSHATGVSGYGYTFGSGTRLTVV.

V gene TRBV6-1 combines with J gene TRBJ2-1; possibly TRBD2 for D (6 bases). V lost 4 bases to trimming and J lost 15 bases, with 19 bases between them. The CDR3 has 13 amino acids. Germline loops: CDR1 MNHNS, CDR2 SASEGT. CDR3 in DNA: TGTGCCAGCAGTGGGGGTAGCGGTCTAACTCGGTTCTTC. Translated: CASSGGSGLTRFF.

The V gene is TRBV19, the J gene TRBJ2-5; 9 nucleotides line up with TRBD1. The CDR3 is 14 residues long. Germline loops: CDR1 LNHDA, CDR2 SQIVND (reference sequence). V shed 5 bases, J shed 5 bases, and the junction held 6 bases outside the gene matches. CDR3 sequence reads: CASSGDRVMETQYF. Written as DNA, the CDR3 is TGTGCCAGTAGTGGGGACAGGGTGATGGAGACCCAGTACTTC.

This clone was counted once. V and J are TRBV5-1 and TRBJ1-4; no definite D call. The V end lost 0 bases, the J end lost 8 bases, and 20 bases lay between the germline ends. CDR1 SGHRS and CDR2 YFSETQ come from the germline V gene. The CDR3 spans 17 residues. The CDR3 sequence is CASSLGGSRAREEKLFF. The CDR3 DNA reads TGCGCCAGCAGCTTGGGGGGATCTCGGGCTCGGGAGGAAAAACTGTTTTTT.

The chain uses TRBV6-6 and TRBJ1-5, with 8 bases lining up with TRBD1. CDR1 is MNHNY and CDR2 is SVGAGI in the germline V gene (reference sequence). The V segment lost 6 bases and the J segment 2 bases; nucleotides outside the gene matches: 0. This CDR3 has 13 residues. The CDR3 region has the DNA TGTGCCAGCAGGGGACAGGGCAATCAGCCCCAGCATTTT. Its protein is CASRGQGNQPQHF.

This chain joins TRBV5-5 and TRBJ2-3, with no clear D. Germline V CDR1 and CDR2: SGHKS, YYEKEE (reference sequence). Between the trimmed V and J ends, which lost 5 bases and 0 bases, there was a span of 19 bases. The CDR3 has 17 residues. Written as DNA, the CDR3 is TGTGCCAGCAGTTATATCGGAGAGGCCGCCAGCACAGATACGCAGTATTTT. It specifies CASSYIGEAASTDTQYF.

The chain couples TRBV6-1 to TRBJ1-1, with a tentative D call TRBD1 (5 bases). Trimming left V 5 bases short and J 2 bases short, with 15 bases between. Germline CDR1 is MNHNS and CDR2 is SASEGT. CDR3 length: 15 residues. Here the CDR3 reads CASSSGDWGNTEAFF. CDR3 nucleotide sequence: TGTGCCAGCAGTTCGGGGGATTGGGGTAACACTGAAGCTTTCTTT.

This chain joins TRBV27 and TRBJ1-2, with 8 bases that match TRBD1. The CDR3 has 13 residues. The V and J ends lost 8 bases and 3 bases, in that order; junction bases with no gene match: 5. In germline, CDR1 is MNHEY, CDR2 SMNVEV (reference sequence). The CDR3 bases are TGTGCCAGCGGACAGGGATTGTACTATGGCTACACCTTC. Translated: CASGQGLYYGYTF.

The chain carries TRBV13 and TRBJ2-3; the D gene is possibly TRBD1 (5 bases). In germline, CDR1 is PRHDT, CDR2 FYEKMQ (reference sequence). The V gene lost 2 bases and the J gene lost 4 bases, with 7 bases spanning the gap. This CDR3 has 13 residues. The CDR3 DNA follows: TGTGCCAGCAGCTTACAGGGCGCAGATACGCAGTATTTT. As protein: CASSLQGADTQYF.

CDR3 nucleotide sequence: TGTGCCAGCAGGTTGACAGGGGAGAACACTGAAGCTTTCTTT. It codes for CASRLTGENTEAFF. The gene calls are TRBV6-1 and TRBJ1-1; 8 positions agree with TRBD1. Trimming cost V 6 bases and J 1 base; bases outside gene matches: 4. The germline V gene encodes CDR1 MNHNS and CDR2 SASEGT. The CDR3 runs 14 residues.

The sample holds one count of this clone. The genes are TRBV7-8 and TRBJ2-5; a weak D match, TRBD1 (6 bases). V dropped 5 bases and J dropped 7 bases, with 20 bases sitting between them. The CDR3 is made up of 15 amino acids. Germline V CDR1 and CDR2: SGHVS, FQNEAQ. The CDR3 DNA is TGTGCCAGCAGCCGGCAGGGGCCGGAGAGGGGGACCCAGTACTTC. Amino acid sequence: CASSRQGPERGTQYF. The variable domain in full, completed from reference TRBV7-8 and TRBJ2-5, reads GAGVSQSPRYKVAKRGQDVALRCDPISGHVSLFWYQQALGQGPEFLTYFQNEAQLDKSGLPSDRFFAERPEGSVSTLKIQRTQQEDSAVYLCASSRQGPERGTQYFGPGTRLLVL.